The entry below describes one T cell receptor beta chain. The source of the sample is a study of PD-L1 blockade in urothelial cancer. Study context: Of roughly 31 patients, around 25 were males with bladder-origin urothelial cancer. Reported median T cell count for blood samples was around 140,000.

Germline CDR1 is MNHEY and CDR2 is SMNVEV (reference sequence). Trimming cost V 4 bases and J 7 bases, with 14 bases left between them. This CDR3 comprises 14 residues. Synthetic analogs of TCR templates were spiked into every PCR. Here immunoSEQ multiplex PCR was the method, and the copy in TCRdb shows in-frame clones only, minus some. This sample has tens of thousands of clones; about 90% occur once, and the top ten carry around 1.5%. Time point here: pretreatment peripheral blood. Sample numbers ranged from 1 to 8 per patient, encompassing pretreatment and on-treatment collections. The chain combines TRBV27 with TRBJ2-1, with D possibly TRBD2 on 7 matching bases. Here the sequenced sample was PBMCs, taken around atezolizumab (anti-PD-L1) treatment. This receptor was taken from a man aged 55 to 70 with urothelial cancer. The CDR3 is CASSSGGPRNEQFF. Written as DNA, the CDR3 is TGTGCCAGCAGTTCGGGGGGCCCAAGGAATGAGCAGTTCTTC.